This is a list of T cell receptor beta chains from one sample in a study of blood T cell repertoires in COVID-19. The repertoire was sequenced with immunoSEQ multiplex PCR; TCRdb's copy has only in-frame clones and lacks some. The sample yields 180,000 or so clones, about nine tenths seen once. The sample taken for sequencing was peripheral blood. The receptors here all came from a young man with active or convalescent COVID-19. Each CDR3 is given with its conserved first and last residue. A D gene is named only where the DNA matches it firmly. A clone size is listed for some rows: how often the clone was seen (once, few, many), or a class if it is expanded.

d_call	j_call	v_call	clone_size	cdr3_aa	cdr3_nt
.	TRBJ2-1	TRBV4-1	few	CASSQDRTNYNEQFF	TGCGCCAGCAGCCAAGATCGAACAAATTACAATGAGCAGTTCTTC
TRBD2	TRBJ2-2	TRBV5-4	.	CASSLEGLANTGELFF	TGTGCCAGCAGCTTGGAAGGACTAGCTAACACCGGGGAGCTGTTTTTT
TRBD2	TRBJ2-3	TRBV6-5	once	CASRRLADLTDTQYF	TGTGCCAGCAGACGCCTAGCGGATCTCACAGATACGCAGTATTTT
.	TRBJ1-3	TRBV28	.	CASSSRHNSGNTIYF	TGTGCCAGCAGTTCCCGACATAACTCTGGAAACACCATATATTTT
.	TRBJ1-2	TRBV10-3	few	CAIGSQGGYTF	TGTGCCATCGGGTCGCAGGGGGGCTACACCTTC
TRBD1	TRBJ1-6	TRBV5-1	.	CASSLGQVSSGHLHF	TGCGCCAGCAGCTTAGGACAGGTATCATCGGGTCACCTCCACTTT
TRBD1	TRBJ2-7	TRBV19	.	CASSIIVGQGEVHYEQYF	TGTGCCAGTAGTATAATCGTTGGGCAGGGGGAAGTTCACTACGAGCAGTACTTC
.	TRBJ1-2	TRBV21-1	once	CAGPRSYGYTF	TGTGCCGGGCCCAGGTCCTATGGCTACACCTTC
.	TRBJ2-7	TRBV19	.	CASSIRQSGSPIYEQYF	TGTGCCAGTAGTATCCGACAGTCCGGATCCCCAATCTACGAGCAGTACTTC
TRBD1	TRBJ2-2	TRBV7-9	.	CASSSWDRGKTGELFF	TGTGCCAGCAGCTCCTGGGACAGGGGGAAAACCGGGGAGCTGTTTTTT
TRBD1	TRBJ1-1	TRBV15	.	CATSPRPGTGPDPEAFF	TGTGCCACCAGCCCCCGTCCCGGGACAGGGCCGGACCCTGAAGCTTTCTTT
.	TRBJ2-1	TRBV27	.	CASSSPGTYHNEQFF	TGTGCCAGCAGTTCCCCCGGGACTTACCACAATGAGCAGTTCTTC
TRBD2	TRBJ2-7	TRBV3-1/TRBV3-2	few	CASSQDSLIAGGPYEQYF	TGTGCCAGCAGCCAAGATTCGTTGATAGCGGGAGGGCCGTACGAGCAGTACTTC